The 26 T cell receptor beta chains listed next were all sequenced from one sample in a study of OX40 agonist ivuxolimab in advanced cancers. Some clones are missing from TCRdb's copy, which holds only in-frame ones; the method was immunoSEQ multiplex PCR. The sample shows under 50,000 clones, about 83% of them seen only once. The sequenced sample was CD4+ or CD8+ T cells sorted from blood, obtained in a trial of the OX40 agonist ivuxolimab. These receptors were taken from an adult with an advanced solid tumor such as melanoma, head and neck, liver or kidney cancer.

This clone has just a few counts. This chain connects TRBV11-3 to TRBJ2-3; D is perhaps TRBD2 (6 bases). Trimming stripped 0 bases from V and 0 bases from J, with 13 bases between. The CDR3 sequence is 17 residues long. Germline V gene data show CDR1 as SGHNT and CDR2 as YENEEA. This CDR3 is CASSLDGGAPSTDTQYF. The CDR3 DNA reads TGTGCCAGCAGCTTAGATGGAGGGGCCCCAAGCACAGATACGCAGTATTTT.

The CDR3 is CASSYRGGSTNEKLFF. As DNA, the CDR3 is TGTGCCAGCAGTTACCGGGGCGGATCAACTAATGAAAAACTGTTTTTT. The V and J genes are TRBV6-6 and TRBJ1-4; weak D call: TRBD1 (5 bases). The CDR3 is made up of 16 amino acids. V lost 2 bases, J lost 0 bases, and 10 bases lay in between. Germline lookup yields CDR1 MNHNY and CDR2 SVGAGI (reference sequence).

The CDR3 sequence is CAITSDGYGNEQFF. Written as DNA, the CDR3 is TGTGCCATCACCTCGGACGGGTATGGCAATGAGCAGTTCTTC. V gene TRBV10-3 combines with J gene TRBJ2-1; unclear D gene. Trimming took 7 bases from V and 6 from J, leaving 16 bases between them. Per the germline V gene, CDR1 is ENHRY and CDR2 is SYGVKD. This CDR3 is built from 14 residues.

This chain connects TRBV10-3 to TRBJ2-3; 9 nucleotides agree with TRBD2. Germline V gene lookup returns CDR1 ENHRY and CDR2 SYGVKD. The CDR3 loop spans 13 amino acids. V shed 8 bases and J 4 bases; nucleotides not matched to a gene: 4. The CDR3 loop is CAIQAGGADTQYF. The CDR3 DNA is TGTGCCATCCAAGCGGGAGGTGCAGATACGCAGTATTTT.

This clone was seen only once. The gene calls are TRBV5-3 and TRBJ2-5; D possibly corresponds to TRBD1 (5 bases). TRBV5-3 belongs to the ORF category, with a function that is uncertain. With 1 base removed from V and 5 bases from J, the gap between germline ends came to 12 bases. This CDR3 spans 14 amino acids. The CDR3 loop reads CARSLSKGPETQYF. The CDR3 DNA follows: TGTGCCAGAAGCTTGAGCAAGGGGCCCGAGACCCAGTACTTC.

This chain joins TRBV5-4 and TRBJ2-7; D gene ambiguous. Trimming left V 0 bases short and J 7 bases short, with 8 bases between. The CDR3 is 12 residues long. Germline V gene sequence: CDR1 SGHNT, CDR2 YYREEE (reference sequence). As DNA, the CDR3 is TGTGCCAGCAGCTTGGAGGTCGGGGAGCAGTACTTC. Amino acid sequence: CASSLEVGEQYF.

The chain links TRBV7-9 to TRBJ2-3; no clear D gene. Trimming left V 5 bases short and J 4 bases short, with 4 bases between. Germline V lookup: CDR1 SEHNR, CDR2 FQNEAQ (reference sequence). CDR3 length: 11 amino acids. CDR3 residues: CASSASDTQYF. The CDR3 DNA reads as TGTGCCAGCAGCGCGTCAGATACGCAGTATTTT. Combining the CDR3 with reference TRBV7-9 and TRBJ2-3 gives the whole variable domain DTGVSQNPRHKITKRGQNVTFRCDPISEHNRLYWYRQTLGQGPEFLTYFQNEAQLEKSRLLSDRFSAERPKGSFSTLEIQRTEQGDSAMYLCASSASDTQYFGPGTRLTVL.

CDR3 in DNA: TGCGCCAGCAGCCAAGCGTCCCCCTCCACCGGGACAGGGGCCTTTGGACTATCTGGAGCTTTCTTT. Translated: CASSQASPSTGTGAFGLSGAFF. The chain uses TRBV4-1 and TRBJ1-1, with 10 bases aligning to TRBD1. Germline V gene sequence: CDR1 MGHRA, CDR2 YSYEKL. The V segment lost 1 base and the J segment 10 bases; nucleotides outside the gene matches: 30. This CDR3 region has 22 residues.

The gene calls are TRBV7-2 and TRBJ1-1, with 11 bases identical to TRBD1. J was trimmed by 4 bases and V by 0 bases; bases with no gene match: 7. The CDR3 spans 17 residues. Germline CDR1 reads SGHTA; CDR2 reads FQGNSA. CDR3 nucleotides: TGTGCCAGCAGCTTAGCGCGGGGGACAGGGGGGAGCACTGAAGCTTTCTTT. Its translation is CASSLARGTGGSTEAFF.

The genes are TRBV18 and TRBJ2-7; D possibly uses TRBD1 or TRBD2 (6 bases each). The ends were cut back, 2 bases at V and 3 bases at J, with 14 bases in the middle. Germline-derived CDR1 and CDR2 are KGHSH and LQKENI. The CDR3 runs to 15 residues. The CDR3 region is CASSPGGTKVYEQYF. The DNA of the CDR3 is TGTGCCAGCTCACCAGGCGGGACAAAAGTCTACGAGCAGTACTTC.

The rearrangement links TRBV10-3 to TRBJ2-2; 10 bases agree with TRBD1. This CDR3 is 14 amino acids long. V gave up 9 bases and J gave up 4 bases; unmatched junction bases: 5. Germline CDR1 is ENHRY and CDR2 is SYGVKD. This CDR3 is CAMGQGIITGELFF. CDR3 DNA: TGTGCCATGGGACAGGGGATCATCACCGGGGAGCTGTTTTTT.

V is TRBV7-2 and J is TRBJ1-1; 8 positions agree with TRBD1. Germline CDR1 is SGHTA and CDR2 is FQGNSA. This CDR3 contains 14 residues. Germline trimming cut 5 bases from V and 5 bases from J; bases unmatched to any gene: 7. CDR3 nucleotides: TGTGCCAGCAGCCTTCAGGGGGCCGGTACTGAAGCTTTCTTT. Amino acids: CASSLQGAGTEAFF.

The CDR3 region has the DNA TGTGCCAGCAGCCGTTTCTTAGAGGGAGCATCCGCCGAGCAGTACTTC. Translating gives CASSRFLEGASAEQYF. This chain links TRBV28 with TRBJ2-7; maybe TRBD2 (5 bases). Germline CDR1 MDHEN, CDR2 SYDVKM. This CDR3 spans 16 amino acids. V was cut by 6 bases and J by 6 bases, with 24 bases left in between.

The chain is built from TRBV9 and TRBJ2-7; D remains ambiguous. V was shortened by 4 bases and J by 0 bases, with 8 bases between the two germline ends. From germline, CDR1 is SGDLS and CDR2 YYNGEE. The CDR3 contains 13 residues. CDR3 nucleotide sequence: TGTGCCAGCAGCTCCGGCCCCTCCTACGAGCAGTACTTC. Residues: CASSSGPSYEQYF.

For the CDR3, the DNA is TGCGCCAGCAGTGAGACCAGGGTTAACAATGAGCAGTTCTTC. It translates to CASSETRVNNEQFF. This sequence joins TRBV10-1 and TRBJ2-1; possible D gene TRBD1, 5 bases. V lost 2 bases, J lost 5 bases, and 10 bases lay in between. The CDR3 length is 14 residues. CDR1 and CDR2 (germline): WNHNN, SYGVQD (reference sequence).

V and J are TRBV30 and TRBJ1-5; TRBD1 might be the D (6 bases). The CDR3 is 15 amino acids. CDR1 and CDR2 from the germline V gene are GTSNPN and SVGIG (reference sequence). Trimming removed 5 bases from V and 4 bases from J, with 18 bases in between. CDR3 DNA: TGTGCCTGGGAGCTTGGAGGGACACTTAATCAGCCCCAGCATTTT. Its translation is CAWELGGTLNQPQHF.

The rearrangement uses TRBV20-1 and TRBJ1-1; the D is unclear. The CDR3 runs to 11 residues. The ends were cut back, 7 bases at V and 6 bases at J, with 12 bases in the middle. In germline, CDR1 is DFQATT, CDR2 SNEGSKA (reference sequence). CDR3 DNA sequence: TGCAGTGTAACAGTTCCTCCTGAAGCTTTCTTT. Translation: CSVTVPPEAFF.

The chain has TRBV5-1 and TRBJ2-5; D remains ambiguous. Looked up from germline, CDR1 is SGHRS and CDR2 is YFSETQ. The CDR3 spans 14 residues. V lost 0 bases and J 4 bases, leaving 10 bases between the germline ends. The CDR3 loop reads CASSLEGPVETQYF. In DNA, the CDR3 is TGCGCCAGCAGCTTGGAGGGCCCAGTAGAGACCCAGTACTTC.

This clone was seen only a few times. The chain links TRBV7-9 to TRBJ2-7, with TRBD2 identical over 11 bases. Germline lookup yields CDR1 SEHNR and CDR2 FQNEAQ (reference sequence). There are 14 residues in the CDR3. V trimming: 5 bases; J trimming: 6 bases; junction bases outside the gene matches: 6. The CDR3 region has the DNA TGTGCCAGCAGCGGTCTAGCGGGAGGAGGCGAGCAGTACTTC. Residues: CASSGLAGGGEQYF.

V gene TRBV15 combines with J gene TRBJ2-1, with TRBD2 identical over 7 bases. The germline gives CDR1 LNHNV, CDR2 YYDKDF (reference sequence). The V segment lost 0 bases and the J segment 7 bases; nucleotides outside the gene matches: 9. The CDR3 contains 16 residues. CDR3 sequence (DNA): TGTGCCACCAGCAGAGACCCTAGCGGAACCTCGAATGAGCAGTTCTTC. Translated, it gives CATSRDPSGTSNEQFF.

This chain connects TRBV6-5 to TRBJ1-5; 9 nucleotides align to TRBD1. Germline-derived CDR1 and CDR2 are MNHEY and SVGAGI. The CDR3 loop spans 14 amino acids. V was pared by 2 bases and J by 5 bases, with 1 base of the junction left unmatched. CDR3 loop: CASSYRTGDQPQHF. As DNA, the CDR3 is TGTGCCAGCAGTTACCGGACAGGGGATCAGCCCCAGCATTTT.

The rearrangement uses TRBV7-9 and TRBJ2-7; 7 bases map to TRBD2. There are 14 residues in the CDR3. The germline V gene encodes CDR1 SEHNR and CDR2 FQNEAQ (reference sequence). J was trimmed by 4 bases and V by 0 bases; bases with no gene match: 3. The CDR3 DNA is TGTGCCAGCAGCTTAGCGGGAGGGTCTTACGAGCAGTACTTC. It encodes CASSLAGGSYEQYF. Supplemented by reference TRBV7-9 and TRBJ2-7, the full variable domain reads DTGVSQNPRHKITKRGQNVTFRCDPISEHNRLYWYRQTLGQGPEFLTYFQNEAQLEKSRLLSDRFSAERPKGSFSTLEIQRTEQGDSAMYLCASSLAGGSYEQYFGPGTRLTVT.

J is TRBJ2-1 and V is TRBV6-4; 9 bases align to TRBD2. Germline trimming cut 5 bases from V and 9 bases from J; bases unmatched to any gene: 8. The length of the CDR3 is 14 residues. CDR1 and CDR2 (germline): MRHNA, SNTAGT. As DNA, the CDR3 is TGTGCCAGCAGTCAAGGACTAGCGATCCGTGAGCAGTTCTTC. It specifies CASSQGLAIREQFF.

About this clone itself: Other DNA sequences in the sample encode the same CDR3. The V call is TRBV6-5, the J call TRBJ1-3; D is undetermined. This CDR3 is built from 14 residues. Germline V lookup: CDR1 MNHEY, CDR2 SVGAGI. V was trimmed by 0 bases and J by 0 bases, leaving 3 bases between them. The CDR3 DNA reads TGTGCCAGCAGTTACTCTACCTCTGGAAACACCATATATTTT. Translation: CASSYSTSGNTIYF.

The V gene is TRBV5-8, the J gene TRBJ2-5; D is unclear. Trimming left V 0 bases short and J 5 bases short, with 11 bases between. Germline V gene sequence: CDR1 SGHTS, CDR2 YDEGEE. The CDR3 spans 14 residues. The CDR3 loop is CASSLGQVRETQYF. In DNA form, the CDR3 reads TGTGCCAGCAGCTTGGGGCAGGTGAGGGAGACCCAGTACTTC. Full variable domain (remainder filled in from reference TRBV5-8 and TRBJ2-5): EAGVTQSPTHLIKTRGQQATLRCSPISGHTSVYWYQQALGLGLQFLLWYDEGEERNRGNFPPRFSGRQFPNYSSELNVNALELEDSALYLCASSLGQVRETQYFGPGTRLLVL.

This sequence joins TRBV18 and TRBJ2-1, with 9 bases identical to TRBD1. Germline CDR1 and CDR2: KGHSH and LQKENI. The CDR3 is 15 residues long. Losses at the gene ends were 8 bases for V and 3 bases for J; bases not matched to a gene: 8. In nucleotides, the CDR3 is TGTGCCAGCCAAGGGACAGGGCTAGACTACAATGAGCAGTTCTTC. Translated, it gives CASQGTGLDYNEQFF.